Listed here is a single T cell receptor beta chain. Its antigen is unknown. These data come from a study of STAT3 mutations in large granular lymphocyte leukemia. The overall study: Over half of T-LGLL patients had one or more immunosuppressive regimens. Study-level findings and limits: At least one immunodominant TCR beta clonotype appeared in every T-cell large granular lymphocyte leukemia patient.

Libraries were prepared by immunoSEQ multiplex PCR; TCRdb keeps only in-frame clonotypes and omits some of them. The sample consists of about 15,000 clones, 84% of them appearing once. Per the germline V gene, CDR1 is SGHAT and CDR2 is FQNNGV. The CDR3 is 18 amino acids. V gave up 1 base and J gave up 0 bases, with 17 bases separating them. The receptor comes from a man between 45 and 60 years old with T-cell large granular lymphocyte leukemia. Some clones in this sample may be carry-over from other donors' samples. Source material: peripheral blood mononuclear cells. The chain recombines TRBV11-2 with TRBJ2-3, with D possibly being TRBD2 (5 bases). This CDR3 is CASSLGYRTRRSTDTQYF. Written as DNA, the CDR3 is TGTGCCAGCAGCTTAGGGTACCGGACGCGGAGGAGCACAGATACGCAGTATTTT.